The present T cell receptor (beta chain) was sequenced within a study of T cells in Graves' hyperthyroidism and ophthalmopathy. The investigators amplified TCR beta CDR3 regions from RNA transcripts. An initial round of RT-PCR targeting the TCR CDR3 relied on the HTBI primer set. Via MiXCR, TCRdb re-called the multiplex PCR reads, giving one row per CDR3 protein. The table has under 400,000 distinct CDR3 sequences, approximately 18% seen once. General study points: Blood samples included most of the expanded thyroid clonotypes exceeding 0.001.

In regard to this clonotype: The antigen is not known.

The TCR sequence derives from a woman between 40 and 55 years old with Graves' ophthalmopathy. The sequencing input was blood.

The chain's CDR3 is CASTNPRGGGRETQYF. The CDR3 DNA reads TGTGCCAGCACAAACCCCCGGGGGGGGGGCCGTGAGACCCAGTACTTC. The chain has TRBV6-2 or TRBV6-3 and TRBJ2-5; 8 bases fit TRBD2. The CDR3 is 16 residues long. CDR1 is MNHEY and CDR2 is SVGEGT in the germline V gene. V lost 7 bases to trimming and J lost 5 bases; unmatched junction nucleotides: 15.